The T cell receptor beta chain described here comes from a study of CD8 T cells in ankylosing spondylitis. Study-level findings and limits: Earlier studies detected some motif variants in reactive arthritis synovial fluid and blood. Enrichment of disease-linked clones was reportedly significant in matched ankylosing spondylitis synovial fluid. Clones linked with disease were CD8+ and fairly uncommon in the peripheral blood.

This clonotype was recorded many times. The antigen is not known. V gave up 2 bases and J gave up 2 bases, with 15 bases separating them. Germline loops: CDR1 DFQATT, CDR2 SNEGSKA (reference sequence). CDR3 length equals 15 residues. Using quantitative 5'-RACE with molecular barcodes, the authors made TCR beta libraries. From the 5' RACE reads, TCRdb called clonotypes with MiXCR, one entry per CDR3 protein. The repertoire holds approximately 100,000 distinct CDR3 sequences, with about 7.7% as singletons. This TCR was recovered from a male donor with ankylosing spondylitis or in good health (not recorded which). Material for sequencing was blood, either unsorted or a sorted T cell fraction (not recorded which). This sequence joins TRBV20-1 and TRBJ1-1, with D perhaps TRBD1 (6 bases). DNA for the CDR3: TGCAGTGCTAGACAGGGGTTGGGTCTCAACACTGAAGCTTTCTTT. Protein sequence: CSARQGLGLNTEAFF.